Listed here are 26 T cell receptor beta chains from one sample, sequenced in a study of technical replicates of blood from four donors. TCRdb keeps only in-frame clones here, not all; method: immunoSEQ multiplex PCR. The table has about 73,000 clones, 85% to 95% seen once; the top ten hold 0.25%. The sample comprised T cells isolated from PBMCs. Every receptor here comes from a human donor in good health.

This clone was recorded only once. The chain uses TRBV10-1 and TRBJ1-1; 7 positions match TRBD1. V shed 9 bases, J shed 1 base, and the junction held 17 bases outside the gene matches. This CDR3 is 17 amino acids long. The germline V gene has CDR1 WNHNN and CDR2 SYGVQD (reference sequence). In DNA form, the CDR3 reads TGCGCCAGGACTACCGTAGATAGGGGGCGAAGGAACACTGAAGCTTTCTTT. Residues: CARTTVDRGRRNTEAFF.

The chain joins TRBV6-5 to TRBJ2-7; TRBD2 might be the D (5 bases). The V gene's germline CDR1 is MNHEY and CDR2 SVGAGI. CDR3 length: 15 amino acids. The V gene lost 0 bases and the J gene lost 7 bases, with 16 bases spanning the gap. CDR3 coding DNA: TGTGCCAGCAGTTACTCGTCTGGTTGGGGAGTGGAGCAGTACTTC. This encodes CASSYSSGWGVEQYF.

The J gene is TRBJ2-7, the V gene TRBV10-3; a weak D match, TRBD2 (6 bases). CDR1 and CDR2 from the germline V gene are ENHRY and SYGVKD. The V gene lost 10 bases and the J gene lost 3 bases, with 13 bases spanning the gap. The CDR3 is 12 amino acids. The CDR3 spells CATSAGSYEQYF. As DNA, the CDR3 is TGTGCCACTTCAGCGGGCAGCTACGAGCAGTACTTC.

This clone was observed a handful of times. V gene TRBV6-1 combines with J gene TRBJ1-1; D not certain. The germline V gene encodes CDR1 MNHNS and CDR2 SASEGT. Trimming left V 2 bases short and J 10 bases short, with 17 bases between. The CDR3 covers 14 residues. The CDR3 bases are TGTGCCAGCAGTGAACCCAACAGTTCTGGAAGAGCTTTCTTT. It encodes CASSEPNSSGRAFF.

The rearrangement uses TRBV5-6 and TRBJ2-2; 7 bases line up with TRBD1. V was pared by 3 bases and J by 2 bases, with 13 bases of the junction left unmatched. Germline-derived CDR1 and CDR2 are SGHDT and YYEEEE. The CDR3 is 18 residues long. The CDR3: CASSWGLTGVGNTGELFF. CDR3 DNA sequence: TGTGCCAGCAGCTGGGGATTAACAGGGGTGGGAAACACCGGGGAGCTGTTTTTT.

The chain recombines TRBV25-1 with TRBJ1-5; perhaps TRBD1 as D (6 bases). Trimming stripped 4 bases from V and 6 bases from J, with 22 bases between. CDR1 and CDR2 (germline): MGHDK, SYGVNS. The CDR3 totals 17 residues. CDR3 sequence reads: CASSAMGGQGFAQPQHF. The DNA for the CDR3 is TGTGCCAGCAGTGCCATGGGGGGGCAGGGGTTTGCTCAGCCCCAGCATTTT.

The chain links TRBV19 to TRBJ2-2, with 8 bases fitting TRBD2. J lost 2 bases, V lost 5 bases, and 4 bases had no gene match. The germline V gene encodes CDR1 LNHDA and CDR2 SQIVND (reference sequence). This CDR3 is built from 15 residues. This CDR3 reads CASSSAGANTGELFF. CDR3 nucleotides: TGTGCCAGTAGTTCAGCGGGGGCCAACACCGGGGAGCTGTTTTTT.

The J gene is TRBJ2-2, the V gene TRBV28; 8 nucleotides line up with TRBD1. Looked up from germline, CDR1 is MDHEN and CDR2 is SYDVKM. V dropped 4 bases and J dropped 3; count of bases not matched to a gene: 7. CDR3 length: 16 amino acids. CDR3 sequence (DNA): TGTGCCAGCAGTTACCAGGGGGCGCGGGACACCGGGGAGCTGTTTTTT. Translation: CASSYQGARDTGELFF.

The chain links TRBV11-2 to TRBJ2-7, with D tentatively TRBD2 (7 bases). CDR1 and CDR2 from the germline V gene are SGHAT and FQNNGV. The V gene lost 10 bases and the J gene lost 3 bases, with 16 bases spanning the gap. This CDR3 is built from 13 residues. The CDR3 nucleotides are TGTGCCACCGAGGGGGGGGGCTTCTACGAGCAGTACTTC. This encodes CATEGGGFYEQYF.

V usage is TRBV11-2 and J usage is TRBJ1-2, with TRBD1 identical over 7 bases. The germline CDR1 and CDR2 sequences are SGHAT and FQNNGV. The CDR3 runs to 14 residues. Trimming at V came to 11 bases and at J to 8 bases, leaving 17 bases not matched to a gene. This chain's CDR3 is CAARDSIQLNGYTF. As DNA, the CDR3 is TGTGCCGCCCGGGACAGCATTCAACTGAACGGCTACACCTTC.

The chain carries TRBV4-1 and TRBJ1-2, with D possibly matching TRBD1 (6 bases). The CDR3 extends over 14 amino acids. Per germline, CDR1 MGHRA and CDR2 YSYEKL. The V gene lost 0 bases and the J gene lost 6 bases, with 11 bases spanning the gap. CDR3 protein: CASSQDEGVNGYTF. The CDR3 DNA is TGCGCCAGCAGCCAAGACGAGGGGGTAAATGGCTACACCTTC.

V and J are TRBV5-8 and TRBJ1-1; TRBD1 is a possible D gene (5 bases). The germline gives CDR1 SGHTS, CDR2 YDEGEE. The CDR3 totals 11 residues. V lost 4 bases and J lost 7, with 8 bases in between. CDR3 residues: CASSLDSEAFF. The CDR3 nucleotides are TGTGCCAGCAGCCTTGACAGTGAAGCTTTCTTT. The full variable domain, completed using reference TRBV5-8 and TRBJ1-1, is EAGVTQSPTHLIKTRGQQATLRCSPISGHTSVYWYQQALGLGLQFLLWYDEGEERNRGNFPPRFSGRQFPNYSSELNVNALELEDSALYLCASSLDSEAFFGQGTRLTVV.

The rearrangement joins TRBV10-3 to TRBJ1-5; no definite D call. Germline CDR1 reads ENHRY; CDR2 reads SYGVKD. The CDR3 extends over 15 amino acids. Trimming left V 0 bases short and J 0 bases short, with 6 bases between. The CDR3 nucleotides read TGTGCCATCAGTGAGTCGGTCTATAGCAATCAGCCCCAGCATTTT. The encoded protein is CAISESVYSNQPQHF.

The chain recombines TRBV27 with TRBJ1-5; weak D call: TRBD1 (5 bases). Germline-derived CDR1 and CDR2 are MNHEY and SMNVEV (reference sequence). The CDR3 sequence is 17 residues long. V lost 2 bases and J 4 bases, leaving 18 bases between the germline ends. The CDR3 loop is CASSLTARGGLNQPQHF. DNA for the CDR3: TGTGCCAGCAGTTTAACCGCCCGGGGGGGACTAAATCAGCCCCAGCATTTT.

This clone has more than one count but fewer than ten. The V gene is TRBV5-6, the J gene TRBJ1-2; D possibly corresponds to TRBD1 (5 bases). The germline V and J ends were trimmed by 1 base and 13 bases, with 11 bases remaining between them. The CDR3 runs 11 residues. Germline CDR1 reads SGHDT; CDR2 reads YYEEEE. CDR3 bases: TGTGCCAGCAGCTTGATACAGGCCATCACCTTC. This translates into CASSLIQAITF.

The J gene is TRBJ1-1, the V gene TRBV2; D is perhaps TRBD1 (5 bases). Between the trimmed V and J ends, which lost 8 bases and 0 bases, there was a span of 13 bases. CDR3 size: 14 residues. Germline-derived CDR1 and CDR2 are SNHLY and FYNNEI. In DNA, the CDR3 is TGTGCCAGCTCGAAACCGACAGTGAACACTGAAGCTTTCTTT. Encoded protein: CASSKPTVNTEAFF.

This clone was seen more than once but under ten times. The rearrangement uses TRBV2 and TRBJ1-2; TRBD1 is a possible D gene (6 bases). Trimming removed 8 bases from V and 5 bases from J, with 9 bases in between. CDR1 is SNHLY and CDR2 is FYNNEI in the germline V gene. The CDR3 is made up of 11 amino acids. CDR3 in DNA: TGTGCCAGCGGACAGCGGTATGGCTACACCTTC. Translating gives CASGQRYGYTF.

This chain links TRBV5-5 with TRBJ1-1, with 12 bases that match TRBD1. The CDR3 contains 17 residues. Unmatched junction bases numbered 15, after V lost 2 bases and J lost 10 bases. Germline lookup yields CDR1 SGHKS and CDR2 YYEKEE (reference sequence). CDR3 in DNA: TGTGCCAGCAGCTTCATCGGGACAGGGGGCTCGAGAAGGCGAGCTTTCTTT. It yields the protein CASSFIGTGGSRRRAFF.

This chain uses TRBV29-1 with TRBJ2-1, with D possibly matching TRBD2 (6 bases). Germline values: CDR1 SQVTM, CDR2 ANQGSEA. The CDR3 totals 15 residues. Trimming stripped 1 base from V and 7 bases from J, with 17 bases between. Here the CDR3 reads CSVEVGLRLANEQFF. CDR3 in DNA: TGCAGCGTTGAAGTAGGGCTTAGGCTAGCGAATGAGCAGTTCTTC.

V is TRBV7-9 and J is TRBJ2-1; unclear D gene. Germline V CDR1 and CDR2: SEHNR, FQNEAQ (reference sequence). The CDR3 consists of 13 residues. The V end was cut by 4 bases, the J end by 2 bases, with 6 bases between. The DNA of the CDR3 is TGTGCCAGCAGCTCCTTAGCCTACAATGAGCAGTTCTTC. Translation gives CASSSLAYNEQFF.

The rearrangement uses TRBV10-3 and TRBJ2-7; TRBD2 aligns across 8 bases. Trimming cost V 4 bases and J 5 bases; bases outside gene matches: 10. CDR1 is ENHRY and CDR2 is SYGVKD in the germline V gene. CDR3 length: 15 amino acids. Here the CDR3 reads CAISGGTRKGDEQYF. The DNA for the CDR3 is TGTGCCATCAGTGGAGGGACTAGAAAGGGAGACGAGCAGTACTTC.

The chain carries TRBV6-1 and TRBJ1-5; a weak D match, TRBD1 (6 bases). Trimming cost V 6 bases and J 7 bases, with 16 bases left between them. Germline V lookup: CDR1 MNHNS, CDR2 SASEGT. This CDR3 has 14 amino acids. The CDR3 here is CASSNQQGGQPQHF. CDR3 bases: TGTGCCAGCAGCAACCAACAGGGTGGGCAGCCCCAGCATTTT.

The V and J genes are TRBV5-1 and TRBJ2-1; 9 positions agree with TRBD2. V was pared by 4 bases and J by 7 bases, with 9 bases of the junction left unmatched. Germline CDR1 reads SGHRS; CDR2 reads YFSETQ. The CDR3 loop spans 15 amino acids. The CDR3 DNA sequence: TGCGCCAGCAGCCCCCGGACTAGCGTTTGGAATGAGCAGTTCTTC. It is translated as CASSPRTSVWNEQFF.

The chain links TRBV2 to TRBJ2-1; 8 bases agree with TRBD2. Germline V CDR1 and CDR2: SNHLY, FYNNEI. Trimming removed 4 bases from V and 6 bases from J; junction bases left unmatched: 5. CDR3 length equals 14 residues. The chain's CDR3 is CASSVSGGRNEQFF. Here the CDR3 DNA reads TGTGCCAGCAGTGTGTCGGGAGGGCGCAATGAGCAGTTCTTC.

The gene calls are TRBV9 and TRBJ2-3; D ambiguous. Germline lookup yields CDR1 SGDLS and CDR2 YYNGEE. The V end was cut by 0 bases, the J end by 0 bases, with 2 bases between. This CDR3 comprises 13 residues. As DNA, the CDR3 is TGTGCCAGCAGCGTAGCTAGCACAGATACGCAGTATTTT. It yields the protein CASSVASTDTQYF.

The CDR3 spells CASSLRAGQGIYEQYF. In nucleotides, the CDR3 is TGTGCCAGCAGCCTCCGGGCCGGGCAGGGAATTTACGAGCAGTACTTC. The rearrangement uses TRBV7-3 and TRBJ2-7, with a weak D call TRBD1 (5 bases). Trimming pared 5 bases from V and 4 bases from J, leaving 21 bases between. This CDR3 has 16 amino acids. Germline-derived CDR1 and CDR2 are SGHTA and FQGTGA.